This T cell receptor beta chain was obtained from a study of blood T cell repertoires in COVID-19. Study at large: The United States, Italy and Spain were the sources of the acute and convalescent COVID-19 samples.

Between the trimmed V and J ends, which lost 2 bases and 3 bases, there was a span of 17 bases. There are 17 residues in the CDR3. CDR1 is MNHNS and CDR2 is SASEGT in the germline V gene. Sequencing was performed with immunoSEQ multiplex PCR; in TCRdb, only in-frame clones are kept and a portion is missing. This repertoire shows fewer than 150,000 clones, 84% found once; its top ten account for 3.5% to 5%. This rearrangement joins TRBV6-1 to TRBJ1-5; TRBD1 might be the D (6 bases). The sequencing sample was made of PBMCs or T cells enriched from blood (not recorded which). The receptor comes from a man between 50 and 59 years old in a cohort exposed to, infected with or recovered from COVID-19 (not recorded which). The CDR3 DNA follows: TGTGCCAGCAGTGAATCACTTTGGGACATTGACAATCAGCCCCAGCATTTT. This translates into CASSESLWDIDNQPQHF.